The 17 T cell receptor beta chains below were found in one sample sequenced in a study of OX40 agonist ivuxolimab in advanced cancers. Data came from immunoSEQ multiplex PCR; TCRdb stores just in-frame clones and leaves some out. The repertoire consists of more than 10,000 clones, with approximately 79% occurring once and the leading ten covering 30% to 45%. Sample: CD4+ or CD8+ T cells sorted from blood, taken in a trial of the OX40 agonist ivuxolimab. The origin of the receptors is an adult with an advanced solid tumor such as melanoma, head and neck, liver or kidney cancer.

The chain has TRBV7-2 and TRBJ2-7; D is uncertain. The CDR3 extends over 13 amino acids. Germline assignment: CDR1 SGHTA and CDR2 FQGNSA. V lost 4 bases and J lost 3, with 10 bases in between. In DNA form, the CDR3 reads TGTGCCAGCAGCTACGTCGGCCTCTACGAGCAGTACTTC. It specifies CASSYVGLYEQYF.

In its sample, this clone ranks as medium-sized. The chain recombines TRBV6-4 with TRBJ2-3; TRBD2 aligns across 11 bases. Trimming at V came to 0 bases and at J to 4 bases, leaving 3 bases not matched to a gene. The CDR3 has 16 residues. Germline V gene sequence: CDR1 MRHNA, CDR2 SNTAGT. This CDR3 is CASSDSNSGGADTQYF. The CDR3 DNA sequence: TGTGCCAGCAGTGACTCGAATAGCGGGGGGGCAGATACGCAGTATTTT.

V gene TRBV7-8 combines with J gene TRBJ1-1, with D uncertain. V lost 1 base and J 4 bases, leaving 13 bases between the germline ends. CDR1 is SGHVS, CDR2 FQNEAQ, per germline. This CDR3 spans 15 amino acids. In DNA form, the CDR3 reads TGTGCCAGCAGCTTAGATGCGGGATTGGGCACTGAAGCTTTCTTT. This codes for CASSLDAGLGTEAFF. Together with reference TRBV7-8 and TRBJ1-1, the CDR3 gives the full variable domain: GAGVSQSPRYKVAKRGQDVALRCDPISGHVSLFWYQQALGQGPEFLTYFQNEAQLDKSGLPSDRFFAERPEGSVSTLKIQRTQQEDSAVYLCASSLDAGLGTEAFFGQGTRLTVV.

This rearrangement joins TRBV7-8 to TRBJ2-1; 10 nucleotides line up with TRBD1. The CDR3 covers 16 residues. In germline, CDR1 is SGHVS, CDR2 FQNEAQ. The V and J ends lost 5 bases and 8 bases, in that order; junction bases with no gene match: 12. Here the CDR3 DNA reads TGTGCCAGCAGCCACCCCGGGACAGGGGTTCCCGATGAGCAGTTCTTC. It yields the protein CASSHPGTGVPDEQFF.

This clone ranks as medium-sized. The J gene is TRBJ1-1, the V gene TRBV18, with no clear D. Trimming cost V 0 bases and J 4 bases, with 6 bases left between them. Germline V gene data show CDR1 as KGHSH and CDR2 as LQKENI. The CDR3 sequence is 13 residues long. CDR3 sequence (DNA): TGTGCCAGCTCACCACCGGGATTCACTGAAGCTTTCTTT. Amino acid sequence: CASSPPGFTEAFF.

A note on this clone: This CDR3 is also generated by other DNA sequences in the sample. The V gene is TRBV29-1, the J gene TRBJ1-5, with a weak D call TRBD1 (6 bases). Germline V gene data show CDR1 as SQVTM and CDR2 as ANQGSEA. V was trimmed by 0 bases and J by 2 bases, leaving 8 bases between them. The CDR3 is 14 residues long. The chain's CDR3 is CSVEESGGNQPQHF. CDR3 in DNA: TGCAGCGTTGAAGAGTCAGGGGGCAATCAGCCCCAGCATTTT.

V is TRBV13 and J is TRBJ1-4, with D uncertain. Trimming took 4 bases from V and 8 from J, leaving 11 bases between them. There are 13 residues in the CDR3. Germline V gene data show CDR1 as PRHDT and CDR2 as FYEKMQ (reference sequence). The CDR3 loop reads CASSYSPGEKLFF. The CDR3 bases are TGTGCCAGCAGCTACAGCCCGGGGGAAAAACTGTTTTTT.

The rearrangement links TRBV9 to TRBJ2-2; tentative D call: TRBD1 (6 bases). Trimming cost V 3 bases and J 4 bases, with 10 bases left between them. Germline CDR1 is SGDLS and CDR2 is YYNGEE. The CDR3 length is 14 residues. The CDR3 loop is CASSDRDGTGELFF. In DNA, the CDR3 is TGTGCCAGCAGCGACAGGGATGGCACCGGGGAGCTGTTTTTT.

The genes are TRBV29-1 and TRBJ2-5, with a weak D call TRBD1 (6 bases). Looked up from germline, CDR1 is SQVTM and CDR2 is ANQGSEA. V was cut by 7 bases and J by 1 base, with 10 bases left in between. This CDR3 is 12 amino acids long. DNA of the CDR3: TGCAGCGCTCCGGACAGCCAAGAGACCCAGTACTTC. Protein sequence: CSAPDSQETQYF.

V and J are TRBV6-5 and TRBJ2-7; 9 bases align to TRBD2. Trimming took 8 bases from V and 4 from J; bases not matched to a gene: 6. There are 13 residues in the CDR3. From germline, CDR1 is MNHEY and CDR2 SVGAGI. The CDR3 nucleotides read TGTGCCAGCCTAGCGGGGAGTCATTACGAGCAGTACTTC. Residues: CASLAGSHYEQYF.

CDR3 nucleotides: TGTGCCAGTTATAGCGGGGCGGGCACAGATACGCAGTATTTT. It translates to CASYSGAGTDTQYF. The V call is TRBV19, the J call TRBJ2-3; 8 nucleotides align to TRBD2. J lost 1 base, V lost 8 bases, and 5 bases had no gene match. This CDR3 contains 14 residues. Germline V CDR1 and CDR2: LNHDA, SQIVND (reference sequence). Complete variable domain (other parts from reference TRBV19 and TRBJ2-3): DGGITQSPKYLFRKEGQNVTLSCEQNLNHDAMYWYRQDPGQGLRLIYYSQIVNDFQKGDIAEGYSVSREKKESFPLTVTSAQKNPTAFYLCASYSGAGTDTQYFGPGTRLTVL.

The rearrangement joins TRBV9 to TRBJ2-2; D is unclear. V lost 3 bases, J lost 4 bases, and 13 bases lay in between. Germline loops: CDR1 SGDLS, CDR2 YYNGEE. CDR3 size: 15 residues. CDR3 sequence (DNA): TGTGCCAGCAGCGATTCCGTGGAGCCCACCGGGGAGCTGTTTTTT. This codes for CASSDSVEPTGELFF.

Of note for this clone: Other DNA sequences in this specimen translate into the identical CDR3. CDR3 residues: CASSLRPVNEQFF. CDR3 sequence (DNA): TGTGCCAGCAGCTTAAGGCCTGTAAATGAGCAGTTCTTC. The chain combines TRBV13 with TRBJ2-1; D not resolved. V was shortened by 2 bases and J by 7 bases, with 9 bases between the two germline ends. CDR1 PRHDT and CDR2 FYEKMQ come from the germline V gene (reference sequence). This CDR3 comprises 13 residues.

This chain links TRBV2 with TRBJ2-7, with no clear D. The CDR3 has 11 amino acids. The V end was cut by 7 bases, the J end by 4 bases, with 8 bases between. The germline V gene has CDR1 SNHLY and CDR2 FYNNEI. CDR3 residues: CASTESYEQYF. The CDR3, as DNA: TGTGCCAGCACGGAGAGTTACGAGCAGTACTTC.

The J gene is TRBJ2-3, the V gene TRBV4-3; 16 bases map to TRBD2. With 3 bases clipped from V and 2 bases from J, the junction kept 11 bases outside the gene matches. Germline V CDR1 and CDR2: LGHNA, YSLEER. There are 20 residues in the CDR3. The chain's CDR3 is CASSHARGLAGGRVTDTQYF. The CDR3 DNA follows: TGCGCCAGCAGCCACGCCAGGGGACTAGCGGGGGGGCGGGTCACAGATACGCAGTATTTT.

The J gene is TRBJ2-2, the V gene TRBV15; D assignment may be TRBD1 or TRBD2 (5 bases each). The length of the CDR3 is 14 residues. The germline V and J ends were trimmed by 8 bases and 9 bases, with 19 bases remaining between them. Germline lookup yields CDR1 LNHNV and CDR2 YYDKDF (reference sequence). As DNA, the CDR3 is TGTGCCACCGGAGGTTCGGCAGGGCGTAGGGAGCTGTTTTTT. This codes for CATGGSAGRRELFF. Drawing the rest from reference TRBV15 and TRBJ2-2, the complete variable domain is DAMVIQNPRYQVTQFGKPVTLSCSQTLNHNVMYWYQQKSSQAPKLLFHYYDKDFNNEADTPDNFQSRRPNTSFCFLDIRSPGLGDTAMYLCATGGSAGRRELFFGEGSRLTVL.

The J gene is TRBJ1-6, the V gene TRBV9; D uncertain. V lost 0 bases and J 6 bases, leaving 4 bases between the germline ends. CDR3 length: 13 amino acids. The V gene's germline CDR1 is SGDLS and CDR2 YYNGEE. The CDR3 loop is CASSVAVNSPLHF. For the CDR3, the DNA is TGTGCCAGCAGCGTAGCGGTTAATTCACCCCTCCACTTT.